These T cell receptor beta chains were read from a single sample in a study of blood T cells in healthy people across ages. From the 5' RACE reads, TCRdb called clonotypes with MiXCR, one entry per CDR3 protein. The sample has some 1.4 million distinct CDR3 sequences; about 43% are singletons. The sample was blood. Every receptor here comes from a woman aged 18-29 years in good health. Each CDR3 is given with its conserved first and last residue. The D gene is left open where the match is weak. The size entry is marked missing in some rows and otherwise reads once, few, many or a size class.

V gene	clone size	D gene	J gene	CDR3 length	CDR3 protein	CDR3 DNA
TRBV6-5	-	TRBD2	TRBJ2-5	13	CATRLAGGGEQYF	TGTGCCACCAGGTTAGCGGGAGGGGGTGAGCAGTACTTC
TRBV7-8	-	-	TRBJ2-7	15	CASSSTGHPSYEQYF	TGTGCCAGCAGCTCCACAGGTCATCCCTCCTACGAGCAGTACTTC
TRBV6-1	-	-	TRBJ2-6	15	CASRQAKSGANVLTF	TGTGCCAGCAGACAGGCTAAGTCTGGGGCCAACGTCCTGACTTTC
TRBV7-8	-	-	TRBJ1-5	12	CASSPSDQPQHF	TGTGCCAGCTCCCCCTCGGATCAGCCCCAGCATTTT
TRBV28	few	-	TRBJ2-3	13	CASSAYRTDTQYF	TGTGCCAGCAGTGCATACCGCACAGATACGCAGTATTTT
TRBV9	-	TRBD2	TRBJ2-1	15	CASSPGTSGTYEQFF	TGTGCCAGCAGCCCAGGGACTAGCGGGACTTATGAGCAGTTCTTC
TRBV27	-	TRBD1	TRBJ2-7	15	CASSSQPGQWYEQYF	TGTGCCAGCAGCTCGCAACCGGGACAGTGGTACGAGCAGTACTTC
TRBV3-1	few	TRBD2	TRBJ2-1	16	CASSLTGTSYNNEQFF	TGTGCCAGCAGCCTCACCGGGACTAGCTACAACAATGAGCAGTTCTTC
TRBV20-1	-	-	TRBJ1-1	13	CSADQGKSGKAFF	TGCAGTGCTGACCAGGGAAAGTCAGGGAAAGCTTTCTTT
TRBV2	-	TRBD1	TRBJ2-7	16	CASIENPGTELYEQYF	TGTGCCAGCATAGAAAATCCCGGGACAGAGCTCTACGAGCAGTACTTC
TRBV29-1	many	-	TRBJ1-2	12	CSVEGQGYGYTF	TGCAGCGTTGAGGGTCAGGGGTATGGCTACACCTTC
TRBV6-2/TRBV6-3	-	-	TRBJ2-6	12	CASSYGANVLTF	TGTGCCAGCAGTTATGGGGCCAACGTCCTGACTTTC
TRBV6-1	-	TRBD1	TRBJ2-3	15	CASSPDREPTDTQYF	TGTGCCAGCAGCCCCGACAGGGAACCGACAGATACGCAGTATTTT
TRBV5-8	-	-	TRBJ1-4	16	CASSLTLGSPDEKLFF	TGTGCCAGCAGCTTGACACTGGGGAGCCCCGACGAAAAACTGTTTTTT
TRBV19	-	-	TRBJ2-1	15	CASIARGGSYNEQFF	TGTGCCAGTATCGCCAGGGGGGGCTCCTACAATGAGCAGTTCTTC
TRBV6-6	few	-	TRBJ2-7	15	CASSYIRLESYEQYF	TGTGCCAGCAGTTATATCCGGCTAGAGAGCTACGAGCAGTACTTC
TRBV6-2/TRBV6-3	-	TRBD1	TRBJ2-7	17	CASSYPAGTGDIYEQYF	TGTGCCAGCAGTTATCCCGCCGGGACAGGGGACATATACGAGCAGTACTTC
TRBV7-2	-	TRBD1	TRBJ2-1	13	CASSQDREGTQFF	TGTGCCAGCAGCCAGGACAGGGAAGGGACCCAGTTCTTC
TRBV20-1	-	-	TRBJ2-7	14	CSARDLTDPYEQYF	TGCAGTGCTAGAGATCTGACAGATCCGTACGAGCAGTACTTC
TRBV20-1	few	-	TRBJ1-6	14	CSAIRGAENSPLHF	TGCAGTGCTATTAGGGGGGCAGAGAATTCACCCCTCCACTTT
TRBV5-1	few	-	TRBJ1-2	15	CASSLSEQGGYGYTF	TGCGCCAGCAGCTTGAGTGAGCAGGGCGGCTATGGCTACACCTTC
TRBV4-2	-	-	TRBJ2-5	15	CASSQGTPTGNEQYF	TGTGCCAGCAGCCAAGGGACCCCCACGGGGAATGAGCAGTACTTC
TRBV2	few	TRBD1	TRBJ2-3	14	CASSSDRVTDTQYF	TGTGCCAGCAGTTCGGACAGGGTCACAGATACGCAGTATTTT
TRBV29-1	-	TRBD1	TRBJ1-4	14	CSVVGTGRSEKLFF	TGCAGCGTTGTCGGGACAGGCCGTTCGGAAAAACTGTTTTTT
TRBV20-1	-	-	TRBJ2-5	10	CSAGENAQYF	TGCAGTGCTGGGGAGAATGCCCAGTACTTC
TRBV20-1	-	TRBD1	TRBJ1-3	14	CSARHRGGGNTIYF	TGCAGTGCTAGACACAGGGGAGGCGGAAACACCATATATTTT
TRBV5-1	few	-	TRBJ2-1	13	CASSLAVGRARFF	TGCGCCAGCAGCTTGGCCGTTGGCCGGGCTAGGTTCTTC
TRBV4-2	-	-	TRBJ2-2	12	CASSPVSGELFF	TGTGCCAGCAGCCCAGTGAGCGGGGAGCTGTTTTTT